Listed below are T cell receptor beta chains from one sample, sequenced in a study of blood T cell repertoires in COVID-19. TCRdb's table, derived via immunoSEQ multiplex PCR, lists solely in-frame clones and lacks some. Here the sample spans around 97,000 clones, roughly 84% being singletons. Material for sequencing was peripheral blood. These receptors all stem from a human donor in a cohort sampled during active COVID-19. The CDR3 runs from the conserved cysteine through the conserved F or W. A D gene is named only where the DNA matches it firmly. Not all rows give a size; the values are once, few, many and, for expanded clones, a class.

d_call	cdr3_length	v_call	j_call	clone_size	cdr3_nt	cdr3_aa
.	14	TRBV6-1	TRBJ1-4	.	TGTGCCAGCAGTGAGGGACAAGGTGCTGGAAAACTGTTTTTT	CASSEGQGAGKLFF
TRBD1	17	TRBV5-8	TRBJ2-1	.	TGTGCCAGCAGCTTATTTCACGGGACAGGGCGAGGCAATGAGCAGTTCTTC	CASSLFHGTGRGNEQFF
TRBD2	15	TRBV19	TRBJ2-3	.	TGTGCCAGTAGTATCAGCGGGAGTGCTGGAGATACGCAGTATTTT	CASSISGSAGDTQYF
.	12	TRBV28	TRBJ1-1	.	TGTGCCAGCAGTCAGGGGCCCACTGAAGCTTTCTTT	CASSQGPTEAFF
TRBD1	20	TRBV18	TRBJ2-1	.	TGTGCCAGCTCAACCACAGAGTTCAGGACAGGGGGCAGGTTTCACGATGAGCAGTTCTTC	CASSTTEFRTGGRFHDEQFF
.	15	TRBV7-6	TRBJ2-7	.	TGTGCCAGCAGCTTAGATGGCAGGGTAACAGGCGAGCAGTACTTC	CASSLDGRVTGEQYF
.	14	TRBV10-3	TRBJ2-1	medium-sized	TGTGCCATCAGTAAGAAACAGGGATACAATGAGCAGTTCTTC	CAISKKQGYNEQFF
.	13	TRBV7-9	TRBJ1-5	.	TGTGCCAGCAGCCCGTTACAGGCTTTGTCAGGGCATTTT	CASSPLQALSGHF
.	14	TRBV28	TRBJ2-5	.	TGTGCCAGTACACCTGCGGGGTACGGGGAGACCCAGTACTTC	CASTPAGYGETQYF
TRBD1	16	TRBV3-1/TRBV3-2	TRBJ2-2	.	TGTGCCAGCAGCCCCCGGGACAGGGGTGGCACCGGGGAGCTGTTTTTT	CASSPRDRGGTGELFF
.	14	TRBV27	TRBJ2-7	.	TGTGCCAGCAGTTTATGGGGCGGACGGAACGAGCAGTACTTC	CASSLWGGRNEQYF
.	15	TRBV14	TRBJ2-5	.	TGTGCCAGCAGCCAACTTGACAGGACTCAAGAGACCCAGTACTTC	CASSQLDRTQETQYF
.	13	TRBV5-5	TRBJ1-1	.	TGTGCCAGCAGCTTGGACGTTGTCGGGGAAGCTTTCTTT	CASSLDVVGEAFF
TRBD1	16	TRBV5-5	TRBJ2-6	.	TGTGCCAGCAGCTTCCAGGGGGCCTCTGGGGCCAACGTCCTGACTTTC	CASSFQGASGANVLTF
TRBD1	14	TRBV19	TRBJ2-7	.	TGTGCCAGTAGTGCAAGGACAGGCTGGAGCGAGCAGTACTTC	CASSARTGWSEQYF
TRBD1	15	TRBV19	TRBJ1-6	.	TGTGCCAGTAGTAGCGGACAGGCAAGTAATTCACCCCTCCACTTT	CASSSGQASNSPLHF
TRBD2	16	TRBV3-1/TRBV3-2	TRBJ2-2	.	TGTGCCAGCAGCCAAGGGACTAGCGGGGGCCCCGGGGAGCTGTTTTTT	CASSQGTSGGPGELFF
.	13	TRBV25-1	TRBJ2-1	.	TGTGCCAGCAGTGAAAGAGCGGTCAATGAGCAGTTCTTC	CASSERAVNEQFF
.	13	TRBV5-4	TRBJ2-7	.	TGTGCCAGCAGCTTCGAGGCGGGCTACGAGCAGTACTTC	CASSFEAGYEQYF
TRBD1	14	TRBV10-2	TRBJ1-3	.	TGCGCCAGCAGTGAGACAGGGGGTCAAGACACCATATATTTT	CASSETGGQDTIYF
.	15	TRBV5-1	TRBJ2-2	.	TGCGCCAGCAGCTTTTCGGGGCGGGATACCGGGGAGCTGTTTTTT	CASSFSGRDTGELFF
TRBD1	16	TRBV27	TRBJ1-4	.	TGTGCCAGCAGCCAGGACAGGGAGGGTGTCAATGAAAAACTGTTTTTT	CASSQDREGVNEKLFF
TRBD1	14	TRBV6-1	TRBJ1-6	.	TGTGCCAGCAGTGACGGACAGGGCGGTTCACCCCTCCACTTT	CASSDGQGGSPLHF
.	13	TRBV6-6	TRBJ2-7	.	TGTGCCAGCCAGCCCGGGAGCTCCTACGAGCAGTACTTC	CASQPGSSYEQYF
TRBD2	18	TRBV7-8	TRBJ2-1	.	TGTGCCAGCAGCCGAACGACAGCCACTAGCGCGACCTACAATGAGCAGTTCTTC	CASSRTTATSATYNEQFF
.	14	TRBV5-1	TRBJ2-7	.	TGCGCCAGCAGCTACGACAGGTCTAACTACGAGCAGTACTTC	CASSYDRSNYEQYF
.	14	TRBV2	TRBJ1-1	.	TGTGCCAGCATCCAGGGCCAGGGGAACACTGAAGCTTTCTTT	CASIQGQGNTEAFF
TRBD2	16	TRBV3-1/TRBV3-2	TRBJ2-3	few	TGTGCCAGCAGCCAAGCTAGCGGGTCTAGCACAGATACGCAGTATTTT	CASSQASGSSTDTQYF
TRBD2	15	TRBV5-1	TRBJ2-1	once	TGCGCCAGCGGGGGGCGGGAGGCTCTCCACAATGAGCAGTTCTTC	CASGGREALHNEQFF
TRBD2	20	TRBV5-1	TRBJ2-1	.	TGCGCCAGCAGCTTGTCACTACTAGCGGGAGTCGAAGGGGACTACAATGAGCAGTTCTTC	CASSLSLLAGVEGDYNEQFF
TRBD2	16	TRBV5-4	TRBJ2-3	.	TGTGCCAGCAGTTTGGGTAGCGGGGCTAGCACAGATACGCAGTATTTT	CASSLGSGASTDTQYF
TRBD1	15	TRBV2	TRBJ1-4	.	TGTGCCAGCAGAGGACAGGATGGGGCCGCTGAAAAACTGTTTTTT	CASRGQDGAAEKLFF
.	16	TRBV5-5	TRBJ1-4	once	TGTGCCAGCAGCTTGGGATTCCAGGCGATTAATGAAAAACTGTTTTTT	CASSLGFQAINEKLFF
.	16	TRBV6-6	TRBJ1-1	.	TGTGCCAGCAGTTACTCGGGGGGATTAATGAACACTGAAGCTTTCTTT	CASSYSGGLMNTEAFF
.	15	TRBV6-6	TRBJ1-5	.	TGTGCCAGCAGTTACTTGGTACTTAGCAATCAGCCCCAGCATTTT	CASSYLVLSNQPQHF
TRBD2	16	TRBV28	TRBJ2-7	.	TGTGCCAGCAGTGTCGGTGCGTCTAGCGGAGTCCCCGAGCAGTACTTC	CASSVGASSGVPEQYF
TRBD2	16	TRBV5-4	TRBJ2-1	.	TGTGCCAGCAGCGGCCCCGGGACTAGCGGGATCAATGAGCAGTTCTTC	CASSGPGTSGINEQFF
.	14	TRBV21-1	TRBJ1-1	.	TGTGCCAGCAGCTGGACAGGGGCGTACACTGAAGCTTTCTTT	CASSWTGAYTEAFF
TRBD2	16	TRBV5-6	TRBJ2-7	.	TGTGCCAGCAGCTTCTATGGCCAGGGAGGGCTAGGGGAGCAGTACTTC	CASSFYGQGGLGEQYF
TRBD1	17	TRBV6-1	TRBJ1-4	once	TGTGCCAGCAGTGAATGGGACAGGGGGGTAGCTAATGAAAAACTGTTTTTT	CASSEWDRGVANEKLFF
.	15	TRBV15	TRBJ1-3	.	TGTGCCACCAGCAGTAGAAGCTTATCTGGAAACACCATATATTTT	CATSSRSLSGNTIYF
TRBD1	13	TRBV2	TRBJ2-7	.	TGTGCCAGCACGGCAGGGGGCACCTACGAGCAGTACTTC	CASTAGGTYEQYF
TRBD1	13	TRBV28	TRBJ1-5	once	TGTGCCAGCAGTTTAGCCGCGGACAGGCGGGAGCATTTT	CASSLAADRREHF
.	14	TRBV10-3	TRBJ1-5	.	TGTGCCATCAACTCGGTCGAGGGCAATCAGCCCCAGCATTTT	CAINSVEGNQPQHF
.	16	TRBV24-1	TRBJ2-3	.	TGTGCCACCAGTGATATGTCTAGCGCGGTGACAGATACGCAGTATTTT	CATSDMSSAVTDTQYF
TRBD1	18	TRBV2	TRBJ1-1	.	TGTGCCAGCAGTGAAGCGGGTCGACAGGGGGTAGGCAACACTGAAGCTTTCTTT	CASSEAGRQGVGNTEAFF
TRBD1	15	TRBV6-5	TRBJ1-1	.	TGTGCCAGCAGTTTCCAGGGACAGGGCGCGGGTTGGGCTTTCTTT	CASSFQGQGAGWAFF
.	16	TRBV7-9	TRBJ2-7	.	TGTGCCAGCAGCTTAGAGGGCGTTTCAGGGTTAGACGAGCAGTACTTC	CASSLEGVSGLDEQYF